The rows below give T cell receptor beta chains drawn from one sample of a study of T-cell reconstitution after alpha-beta-depleted transplantation in children. Using its own MiXCR run on the PCR reads, TCRdb lists one record per CDR3 protein. Of fewer than 550,000 distinct CDR3 sequences in the sample, 10% to 13% were seen once. This specimen was PBMCs, taken before TCRalphabeta/CD19-depleted stem cell transplant. Receptor source: a child aged 2-15 years with inherited bone marrow failure, due to receive a stem cell transplant. Both conserved end residues are part of each CDR3. Each record gives: D gene, V gene, clone size, J gene, CDR3 protein, CDR3 DNA. A D gene is named only where the DNA matches it firmly. Rows may omit the clone size; those that give it use once, few, many or a size class.

NA,TRBV28,many,TRBJ2-3,CASSNGFTDTQYF,TGTGCCAGCAGTAACGGGTTCACAGATACGCAGTATTTT
NA,TRBV28,many,TRBJ2-2,CASSFLETGIMGQELFF,NA
NA,TRBV20-1,NA,TRBJ2-3,CSAPLADTQYF,TGCAGTGCTCCTCTCGCGGATACGCAGTATTTT
NA,TRBV27,many,TRBJ2-3,CASSLLRTNGPGDTQYF,TGTGCCAGCAGTTTACTTAGGACAAACGGCCCGGGAGATACGCAGTATTTT
NA,TRBV29-1,many,TRBJ2-7,CSVADYEQYF,TGCAGCGTTGCTGACTACGAGCAGTACTTC
TRBD2,TRBV3-1,many,TRBJ2-7,CASSRRGRGNSEQYF,TGTGCCAGCAGCAGGCGCGGGAGGGGGAACAGCGAGCAGTACTTC
NA,TRBV29-1,NA,TRBJ1-1,CSVVPITGHASDAEAFF,TGCAGCGTTGTCCCCATTACAGGGCACGCGTCGGACGCTGAAGCTTTCTTT
TRBD1,TRBV12-3/TRBV12-4,many,TRBJ1-2,CASSRGQGDGYTF,TGTGCCAGCAGCCGGGGACAGGGAGATGGCTACACCTTC
NA,TRBV7-2,many,TRBJ2-2,CASSPLDDTGELFF,TGTGCCAGCAGCCCCCTCGACGACACCGGGGAGCTGTTTTTT
TRBD2,TRBV20-1,NA,TRBJ2-5,CSARNALAGAETQYF,TGCAGTGCTAGAAACGCGCTAGCGGGAGCAGAGACCCAGTACTTC
TRBD2,TRBV29-1,NA,TRBJ2-5,CSVGLFLAGEQETQYF,TGCAGCGTTGGATTATTCCTAGCGGGAGAACAAGAGACCCAGTACTTC
NA,TRBV6-5,NA,TRBJ1-2,CASSYSADGGYGYTF,TGTGCCAGCAGTTACTCGGCAGATGGGGGCTATGGCTACACCTTC
NA,TRBV20-1,many,TRBJ1-1,CSALDRLNTEAFF,TGCAGTGCTCTGGACAGACTGAACACTGAAGCTTTCTTT
TRBD1,TRBV4-3,many,TRBJ1-1,CASGQVMNTEAFF,TGCGCCAGCGGACAGGTCATGAACACTGAAGCTTTCTTT
TRBD2,TRBV28,many,TRBJ2-1,CASSLWGGLAGWQFF,TGTGCCAGCAGTTTATGGGGGGGACTAGCGGGGTGGCAGTTCTTC
NA,TRBV19,NA,TRBJ2-2,CASSIATNTGELFF,TGTGCCAGTAGTATAGCCACGAACACCGGGGAGCTGTTTTTT
TRBD2,TRBV6-1,many,TRBJ2-5,CASSPLAEPQETQYF,TGTGCCAGCAGTCCTCTAGCGGAGCCCCAAGAGACCCAGTACTTC
TRBD1,TRBV2,many,TRBJ2-7,CASSVPQQGDIYEQYF,TGTGCCAGCAGTGTCCCCCAACAGGGGGACATATACGAGCAGTACTTC
NA,TRBV11-2,many,TRBJ2-4,CASSLDLGIQYF,TGTGCCAGCAGCTTAGATCTGGGCATTCAGTACTTC
NA,TRBV6-1,many,TRBJ2-1,CASSEVSSTYNEQFF,TGTGCCAGCAGTGAAGTGAGTTCCACATACAATGAGCAGTTCTTC
NA,TRBV4-1,many,TRBJ2-7,CASSPTTDYEQYF,TGCGCCAGCAGCCCAACGACAGACTACGAGCAGTACTTC
TRBD2,TRBV4-1,many,TRBJ2-1,CASSQGSGRVEQFF,TGCGCCAGCAGCCAAGGGAGCGGGAGAGTGGAGCAGTTCTTC
NA,TRBV4-3,many,TRBJ2-7,CASSQDRAGLYYEQYF,TGCGCCAGCAGCCAAGACCGAGCGGGCCTGTACTACGAGCAGTACTTC
NA,TRBV12-3/TRBV12-4,NA,TRBJ2-1,CASGGSEQFF,TGTGCCAGCGGCGGAAGTGAGCAGTTCTTC
TRBD1,TRBV28,NA,TRBJ2-5,CASSPGTGTQETQYF,TGTGCCAGCAGTCCCGGGACAGGGACCCAAGAGACCCAGTACTTC
NA,TRBV29-1,many,TRBJ1-4,CSVGRENEKLFF,TGCAGCGTTGGTAGGGAGAATGAAAAACTGTTTTTT
NA,TRBV6-1,NA,TRBJ2-7,CASRDSGTYEQYF,TGTGCCAGCAGAGATAGCGGAACCTACGAGCAGTACTTC
NA,TRBV28,many,TRBJ2-7,CASRGGGYGQYF,TGTGCCAGCCGGGGAGGAGGATACGGGCAGTACTTC
NA,TRBV18,NA,TRBJ2-6,CASSPWRVSGANVLTF,TGTGCCAGCTCACCATGGAGGGTCTCTGGGGCCAACGTCCTGACTTTC
NA,TRBV5-1,NA,TRBJ2-7,CASSLAGIRGSENYEQYF,TGCGCCAGCAGCTTGGCCGGGATTCGGGGGTCCGAGAACTACGAGCAGTACTTC
NA,TRBV7-2,NA,TRBJ2-5,CASSLARLGVVKTQYF,TGTGCCAGCAGCTTAGCACGTCTGGGGGTGGTGAAGACCCAGTACTTC
NA,TRBV20-1,NA,TRBJ2-2,CCARAVGGRGNTGELFF,TGCTGTGCTAGAGCTGTTGGGGGCCGGGGGAACACCGGGGAGCTGTTTTTT
TRBD2,TRBV12-3/TRBV12-4,NA,TRBJ2-1,CASSPPRGTSVRNYNEQFF,TGTGCCAGCAGTCCCCCCCGCGGGACTAGCGTGAGAAATTACAATGAGCAGTTCTTC
NA,TRBV7-8,many,TRBJ2-7,CASSLVSGRPGEQYF,TGTGCCAGCAGCTTAGTATCAGGGAGACCCGGCGAGCAGTACTTC
NA,TRBV4-3,many,TRBJ2-1,CASSQGSALLNEQFF,TGCGCCAGCAGCCAAGGGTCAGCTTTGTTAAATGAGCAGTTCTTC
NA,TRBV28,many,TRBJ1-1,CASSLLAGPLGDTEAFF,TGTGCCAGCAGTTTACTGGCGGGTCCCTTGGGGGACACTGAAGCTTTCTTT
NA,TRBV29-1,many,TRBJ2-7,CSVVGGTPEQYF,TGCAGCGTTGTGGGCGGGACCCCGGAGCAGTACTTC
TRBD2,TRBV20-1,few,TRBJ2-7,CSVLRLAGGMYEQYF,TGCAGTGTCCTCAGGCTAGCGGGAGGGATGTACGAGCAGTACTTC
NA,TRBV11-2,many,TRBJ2-7,CASSLIEAGHNSYEQYF,TGTGCCAGCAGCTTAATTGAGGCAGGGCACAATAGCTACGAGCAGTACTTC
TRBD2,TRBV5-1,NA,TRBJ2-7,CASSLGTSGSLHEQYF,TGCGCCAGCAGCTTGGGGACTAGCGGATCACTCCACGAGCAGTACTTC
NA,TRBV6-6,many,TRBJ2-7,CASSYSTDYEQYF,TGTGCCAGCAGTTACTCGACAGATTACGAGCAGTACTTC
TRBD2,TRBV5-1,many,TRBJ2-1,CASSLRFQLAGGHEQFF,TGCGCCAGCAGCTTGAGGTTCCAGCTAGCGGGAGGCCACGAGCAGTTCTTC
NA,TRBV7-6,many,TRBJ2-5,CASSPRTQETQYF,TGTGCCAGCAGCCCCAGGACCCAAGAGACCCAGTACTTC
NA,TRBV20-1,many,TRBJ2-3,CSAPPRTTDTQYF,TGCAGTGCTCCCCCGAGGACTACAGATACGCAGTATTTT
TRBD2,TRBV9,NA,TRBJ2-7,CASSPWLAGSSYEQYF,TGTGCCAGCAGCCCGTGGCTAGCGGGAAGCTCCTACGAGCAGTACTTC
TRBD2,TRBV4-3,few,TRBJ2-1,CASSREVAGVGEQFF,TGCGCCAGCAGCCGGGAGGTGGCGGGAGTGGGTGAGCAGTTCTTC
TRBD2,TRBV4-1,many,TRBJ2-1,CASSHGLAGVNEQFF,TGCGCCAGCAGCCACGGACTAGCGGGAGTTAATGAGCAGTTCTTC
TRBD2,TRBV7-9,NA,TRBJ2-7,CAPPDGTKPSYEQYF,TGTGCCCCCCCGGACGGGACTAAACCCTCCTACGAGCAGTACTTC
TRBD1,TRBV27,many,TRBJ2-7,CASTRDSYEQYF,TGTGCCAGTACCCGGGACAGCTACGAGCAGTACTTC
TRBD1,TRBV6-2/TRBV6-3,few,TRBJ2-4,CASSKTPGQAEWDIQYF,TGTGCCAGCAGCAAAACCCCCGGACAGGCCGAATGGGACATTCAGTACTTC
TRBD2,TRBV11-2,many,TRBJ2-3,CASSFSGSSTDTQYF,TGTGCCAGCAGCTTTAGCGGGTCTAGCACAGATACGCAGTATTTT
NA,TRBV2,NA,TRBJ2-3,CASSEQTDTQYF,TGTGCCAGCAGTGAGCAGACAGATACGCAGTATTTT
NA,TRBV20-1,many,TRBJ1-2,CSARASTGRGEGANYGYTF,TGCAGTGCTAGGGCCTCCACGGGGCGAGGAGAGGGAGCTAACTATGGCTACACCTTC
NA,TRBV6-2/TRBV6-3,NA,TRBJ1-5,CASRTPGRGFNQPQHF,TGTGCCAGCAGAACCCCGGGACGGGGCTTCAATCAGCCCCAGCATTTT